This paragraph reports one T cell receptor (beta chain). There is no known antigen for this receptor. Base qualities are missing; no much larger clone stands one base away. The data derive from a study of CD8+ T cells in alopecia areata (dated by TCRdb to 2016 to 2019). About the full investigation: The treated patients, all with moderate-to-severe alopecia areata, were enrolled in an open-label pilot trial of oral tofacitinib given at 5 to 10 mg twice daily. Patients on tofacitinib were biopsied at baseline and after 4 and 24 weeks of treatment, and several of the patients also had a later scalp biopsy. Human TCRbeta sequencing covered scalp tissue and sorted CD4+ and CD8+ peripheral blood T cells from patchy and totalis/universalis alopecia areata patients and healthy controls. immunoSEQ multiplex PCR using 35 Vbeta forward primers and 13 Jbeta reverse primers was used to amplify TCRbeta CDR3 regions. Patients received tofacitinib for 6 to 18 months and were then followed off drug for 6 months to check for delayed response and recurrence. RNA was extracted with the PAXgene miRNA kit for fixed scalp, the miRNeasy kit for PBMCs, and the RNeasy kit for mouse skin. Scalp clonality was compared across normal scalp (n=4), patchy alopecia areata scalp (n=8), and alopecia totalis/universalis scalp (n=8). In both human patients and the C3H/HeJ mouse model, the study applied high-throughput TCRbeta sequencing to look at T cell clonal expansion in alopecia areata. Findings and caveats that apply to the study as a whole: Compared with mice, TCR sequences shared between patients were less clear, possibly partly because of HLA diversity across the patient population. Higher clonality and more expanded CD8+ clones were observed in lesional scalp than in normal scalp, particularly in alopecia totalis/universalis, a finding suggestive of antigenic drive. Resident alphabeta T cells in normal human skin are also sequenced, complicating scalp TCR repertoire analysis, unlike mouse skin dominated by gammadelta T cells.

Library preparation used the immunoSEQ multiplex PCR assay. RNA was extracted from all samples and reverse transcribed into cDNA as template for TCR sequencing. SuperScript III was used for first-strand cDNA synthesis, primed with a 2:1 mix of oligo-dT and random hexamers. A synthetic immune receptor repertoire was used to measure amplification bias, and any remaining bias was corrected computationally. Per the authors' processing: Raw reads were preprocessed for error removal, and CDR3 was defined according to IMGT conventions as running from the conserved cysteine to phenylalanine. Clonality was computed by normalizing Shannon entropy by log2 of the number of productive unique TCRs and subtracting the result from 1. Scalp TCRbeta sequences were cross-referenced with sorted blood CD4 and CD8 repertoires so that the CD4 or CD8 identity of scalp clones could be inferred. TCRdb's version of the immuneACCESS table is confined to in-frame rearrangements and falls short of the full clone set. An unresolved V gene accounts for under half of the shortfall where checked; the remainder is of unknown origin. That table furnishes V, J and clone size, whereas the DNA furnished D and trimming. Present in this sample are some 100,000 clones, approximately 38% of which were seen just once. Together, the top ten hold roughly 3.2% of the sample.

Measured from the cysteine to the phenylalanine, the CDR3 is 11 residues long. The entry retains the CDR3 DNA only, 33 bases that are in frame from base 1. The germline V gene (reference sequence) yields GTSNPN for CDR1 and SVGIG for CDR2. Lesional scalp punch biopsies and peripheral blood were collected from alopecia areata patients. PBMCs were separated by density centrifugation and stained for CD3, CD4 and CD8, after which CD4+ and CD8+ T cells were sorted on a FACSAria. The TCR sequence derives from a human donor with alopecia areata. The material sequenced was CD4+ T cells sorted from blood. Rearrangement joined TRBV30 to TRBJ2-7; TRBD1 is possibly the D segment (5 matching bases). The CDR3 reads CARGHSYEQYF. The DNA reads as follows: TGTGCTAGGGGCCACTCCTACGAGCAGTACTTC.